The clone carrying this TCR beta chain has just a few counts. Trimming removed 3 bases at V and 0 bases at J, with 7 bases between. CDR1 and CDR2 from the germline V gene are SGDLS and YYNGEE. This CDR3 is 13 amino acids long. This sample was taken from a study of T-cell reconstitution after alpha-beta-depleted transplantation in children. Using unique molecular identifiers, the investigators prepared the TCRbeta library. TCRdb reprocessed the PCR reads via MiXCR and lists one record per CDR3 protein. The sample has about 460,000 distinct CDR3 sequences; 12% are singletons. The clonotype originates from a human donor who donated a stem cell graft to a child with combined immunodeficiency. The chain uses TRBV9 and TRBJ2-7, with D possibly being TRBD1 (6 bases). Sequences were derived from PBMCs from the stem cell graft donor, sampled from the stem cell graft. CDR3 residues: CASSAGDSYEQYF. The CDR3 region has the DNA TGTGCCAGCAGCGCAGGGGACTCCTACGAGCAGTACTTC.